Below, one T cell receptor (beta chain) is given with its context. Its target is not known. This entry is derived from a study of persistence of HIV-infected CD4 T cells. Nonspecific anti-CD3/anti-CD28 bead stimulation represents the broad CD4+ T cell repertoire. Responding CD4+ T cells were sorted by upregulation of both CD40 ligand and CD69. The libraries were made with immunoSEQ version 4 in survey mode. Genomic DNA was diluted to 9 to 10 ng/uL, up to roughly 1 ug per sample. Sequencing used immunoSEQ multiplex PCR; TCRdb keeps in-frame clones, though not all of them. The table shows around 40,000 clones, with less than 90% occurring only once. Germline loops: CDR1 LGHDT, CDR2 YNNKEL (reference sequence). Trimming left V 10 bases short and J 4 bases short, with 17 bases between. The CDR3 contains 15 residues.

This TCR came from an adult woman with HIV who was CMV-seropositive. The chain carries TRBV3-1 (or the pseudogene TRBV3-2) and TRBJ1-6; the D is unclear. The sequencing here drew on CD4+ T cells sorted from PBMCs after approximately 19-hour stimulation, taken from a patient who received antiretroviral therapy. CDR3 nucleotide sequence: TGTGCCACGCGGGCGGCCGGGGTTTATAATTCACCCCTCCACTTT. This translates into CATRAAGVYNSPLHF.